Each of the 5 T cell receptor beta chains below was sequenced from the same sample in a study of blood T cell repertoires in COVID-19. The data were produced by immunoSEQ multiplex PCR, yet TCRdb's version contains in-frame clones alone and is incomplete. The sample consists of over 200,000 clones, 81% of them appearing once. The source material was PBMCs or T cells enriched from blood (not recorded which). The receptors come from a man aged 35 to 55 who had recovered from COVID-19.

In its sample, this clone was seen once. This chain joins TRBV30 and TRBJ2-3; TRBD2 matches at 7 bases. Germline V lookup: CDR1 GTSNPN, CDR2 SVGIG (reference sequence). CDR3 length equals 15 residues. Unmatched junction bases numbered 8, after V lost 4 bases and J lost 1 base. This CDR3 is CAWISERDRTDTQYF. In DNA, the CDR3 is TGTGCCTGGATTTCGGAGCGGGATCGCACAGATACGCAGTATTTT.

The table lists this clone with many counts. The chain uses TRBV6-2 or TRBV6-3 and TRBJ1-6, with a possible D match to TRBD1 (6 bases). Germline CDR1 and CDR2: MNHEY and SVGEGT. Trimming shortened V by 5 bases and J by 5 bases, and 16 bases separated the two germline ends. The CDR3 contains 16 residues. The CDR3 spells CASSPWGGLNNSPLHF. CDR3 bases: TGTGCCAGCAGTCCCTGGGGGGGCTTGAATAATTCACCCCTCCACTTT.

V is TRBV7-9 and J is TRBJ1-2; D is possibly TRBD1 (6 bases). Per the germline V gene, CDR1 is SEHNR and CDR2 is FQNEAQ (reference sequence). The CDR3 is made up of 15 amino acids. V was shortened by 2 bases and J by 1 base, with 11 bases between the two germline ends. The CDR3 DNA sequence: TGTGCCAGCAGCTTACCGGACAGTCTTAACTATGGCTACACCTTC. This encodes CASSLPDSLNYGYTF.

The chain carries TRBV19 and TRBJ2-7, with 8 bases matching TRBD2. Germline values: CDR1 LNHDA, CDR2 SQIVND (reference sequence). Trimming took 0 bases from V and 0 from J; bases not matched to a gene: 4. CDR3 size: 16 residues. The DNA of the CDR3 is TGTGCCAGTAGTATAGATCCAAGCGGGAGCTCCTACGAGCAGTACTTC. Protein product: CASSIDPSGSSYEQYF.

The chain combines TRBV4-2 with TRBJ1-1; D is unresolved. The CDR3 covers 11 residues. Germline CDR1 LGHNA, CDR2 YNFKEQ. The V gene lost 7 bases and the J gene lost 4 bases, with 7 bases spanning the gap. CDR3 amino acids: CASKSSTEAFF. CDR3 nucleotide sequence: TGTGCCAGCAAGAGCTCCACTGAAGCTTTCTTT.